One sample yielded the 19 T cell receptor beta chains listed below, sequenced in a study of blood T cells in healthy people across ages. The use of a sample-barcoded 5' primer and a J-beta primer mix characterized a second PCR of about 7 to 12 cycles. One entry per CDR3 protein results from TCRdb running MiXCR on the 5' RACE reads. The top ten hold roughly 23% of the sample, which has some 920,000 distinct CDR3 sequences, just over 50% seen once. The sequenced sample consisted of blood. The receptors were sampled from a woman aged 55 to 70 in good health.

Only a few counts were recorded for this clonotype. This chain links TRBV12-3 or TRBV12-4 with TRBJ1-2, with 8 bases matching TRBD1. The junction had 11 bases not matched to a gene; V was cut back by 6 bases and J by 2 bases. The CDR3 covers 16 residues. The CDR3 DNA reads as TGTGCCAGCAGATCTCACATGGACAGGGTAAACTATGGCTACACCTTC. Translating gives CASRSHMDRVNYGYTF.

The gene calls are TRBV7-2 and TRBJ2-5, with TRBD2 identical over 12 bases. The CDR3 covers 18 residues. V was clipped by 2 bases and J by 4 bases; unmatched bases: 11. Germline values: CDR1 SGHTA, CDR2 FQGNSA. CDR3 nucleotides: TGTGCCAGCAGCTTAAGGCCCCTGCTAGCGGGAGGGCCAGAGACCCAGTACTTC. Amino acid sequence: CASSLRPLLAGGPETQYF.

The chain carries TRBV20-1 and TRBJ2-2; tentatively, D is TRBD1 (6 bases). The CDR3 length is 15 residues. Germline V gene data show CDR1 as DFQATT and CDR2 as SNEGSKA (reference sequence). V lost 0 bases and J 1 base, leaving 9 bases between the germline ends. The CDR3 coding sequence is TGCAGTGCTAGAGATTTGACAGGGAACACCGGGGAGCTGTTTTTT. Translated, it gives CSARDLTGNTGELFF.

V is TRBV28 and J is TRBJ2-3; D uncertain. In germline, CDR1 is MDHEN, CDR2 SYDVKM. The length of the CDR3 is 15 residues. Trimming removed 3 bases at V and 0 bases at J, with 10 bases between. The CDR3 coding sequence is TGTGCCAGCAGTTTGGCTCCACATAGCACAGATACGCAGTATTTT. Translating it yields CASSLAPHSTDTQYF.

This clonotype was seen a handful of times. The chain employs TRBV12-3 or TRBV12-4 and TRBJ1-5; no definite D call. Trimming left V 3 bases short and J 6 bases short, with 9 bases between. The CDR3 extends over 13 amino acids. CDR3 in amino acids: CASSFRVGQPQHF. Written as DNA, the CDR3 is TGTGCCAGCAGTTTTAGGGTTGGTCAGCCCCAGCATTTT.

This clonotype was picked up a small number of times. The chain carries TRBV4-3 and TRBJ2-7, with TRBD2 matching 7 bases. The CDR3 extends over 15 amino acids. CDR1 and CDR2 (germline): LGHNA, YSLEER. Trimming at V came to 1 base and at J to 4 bases, leaving 7 bases not matched to a gene. The CDR3 spells CASSQVPAGLYEQYF. In DNA, the CDR3 is TGCGCCAGCAGCCAAGTACCAGCGGGATTGTACGAGCAGTACTTC.

This clonotype was seen a handful of times. This chain joins TRBV6-6 and TRBJ2-5, with TRBD2 matching 12 bases. Germline values: CDR1 MNHNY, CDR2 SVGAGI (reference sequence). The CDR3 is 16 residues long. Trimming at V came to 2 bases and at J to 3 bases, leaving 4 bases not matched to a gene. The CDR3 reads CASSYRLAGVEETQYF. CDR3 nucleotides: TGTGCCAGCAGTTACAGACTAGCGGGAGTTGAAGAGACCCAGTACTTC.

This clonotype was seen only a few times. The CDR3 DNA is TGCAGTGCTAACACAATGACTAGCGCAAACAATGAGCAGTTCTTC. It specifies CSANTMTSANNEQFF. V is TRBV20-1 and J is TRBJ2-1, with 8 bases identical to TRBD2. This CDR3 is built from 15 residues. V lost 4 bases, J lost 5 bases, and 10 bases stayed unmatched. Germline V gene lookup returns CDR1 DFQATT and CDR2 SNEGSKA (reference sequence).

Only a few counts were recorded for this clonotype. V usage is TRBV10-3 and J usage is TRBJ2-7; D is unresolved. V was trimmed by 6 bases and J by 2 bases, leaving 11 bases between them. CDR3 length equals 13 residues. Germline V gene data show CDR1 as ENHRY and CDR2 as SYGVKD. This CDR3 reads CAIRPHTTYEQYF. The CDR3, as DNA: TGTGCCATCAGACCCCACACGACCTACGAGCAGTACTTC.

This clonotype was picked up a small number of times. The V and J genes are TRBV29-1 and TRBJ2-7; TRBD2 aligns across 13 bases. Germline lookup yields CDR1 SQVTM and CDR2 ANQGSEA. The length of the CDR3 is 17 residues. V gave up 7 bases and J gave up 5 bases; unmatched junction bases: 17. The CDR3: CSAITLRTSGRRHEQYF. CDR3 nucleotide sequence: TGCAGCGCAATCACGCTCAGGACTAGCGGGAGAAGACACGAGCAGTACTTC.

The chain links TRBV20-1 to TRBJ2-6; D is unresolved. CDR3 size: 15 residues. Germline V gene lookup returns CDR1 DFQATT and CDR2 SNEGSKA (reference sequence). Trimming removed 0 bases from V and 4 bases from J, with 10 bases in between. The CDR3 region is CSARDKTSGANVLTF. As DNA, the CDR3 is TGCAGTGCTAGAGATAAAACATCCGGGGCCAACGTCCTGACTTTC.

This clonotype was counted between two and nine times. V and J are TRBV28 and TRBJ2-5, with a weak D call TRBD2 (7 bases). V was clipped by 6 bases and J by 3 bases, with 14 bases between them. Looked up from germline, CDR1 is MDHEN and CDR2 is SYDVKM. The CDR3 is made up of 14 amino acids. The CDR3 sequence: CASRRGLAEETQYF. DNA for the CDR3: TGTGCCAGCAGGCGGGGGCTAGCGGAAGAGACCCAGTACTTC.

In this sample, this clonotype turned up a few times. This chain connects TRBV6-2 or TRBV6-3 to TRBJ2-4, with a possible D match to TRBD2 (5 bases). The better agreement between TRBJ2-7 and the DNA end casts doubt on the J call. Germline values: CDR1 MNHEY, CDR2 SVGEGT. The CDR3 sequence is 13 residues long. In nucleotides, the CDR3 is TGTGCCAGCAGTCAGCGGCCCACCTACGAGCAGTACTTC. It codes for CASSQRPTYEQYF.

This clonotype was seen more than once but under ten times. The rearrangement uses TRBV29-1 and TRBJ2-7; D perhaps matches TRBD2 (5 bases). Germline loops: CDR1 SQVTM, CDR2 ANQGSEA. V lost 1 base and J lost 3, with 13 bases in between. CDR3 length equals 14 residues. The DNA of the CDR3 is TGCAGCGTTGAAGTCCCAAGCGGAGACTACGAGCAGTACTTC. Translation gives CSVEVPSGDYEQYF.

The chain combines TRBV12-3 or TRBV12-4 with TRBJ2-7, with a tentative D call TRBD2 (6 bases). This CDR3 is 15 amino acids long. V lost 5 bases and J 7 bases, leaving 21 bases between the germline ends. CDR3 amino acids: CASSPDGRSRNEQYF. The CDR3 DNA is TGTGCCAGCAGTCCAGACGGGAGATCAAGGAATGAGCAGTACTTC.

There are a few counts of this clonotype. Compared with germline, one end of the junction differs, possibly owing to a read error. The rearrangement links TRBV29-1 to TRBJ2-5; tentatively, D is TRBD2 (7 bases). The CDR3 is 13 amino acids. Germline CDR1 is SQVTM and CDR2 is ANQGSEA. CDR3: CSVEEGGQGTQYF. The CDR3 DNA follows: TGCAGCGTTGAAGAGGGGGGGCAAGGGACCCAGTACTTC.

The rearrangement uses TRBV5-1 and TRBJ1-4; TRBD1 matches 11 bases. CDR1 SGHRS and CDR2 YFSETQ come from the germline V gene. The CDR3 covers 15 residues. Germline trimming cut 2 bases from V and 8 bases from J; bases unmatched to any gene: 5. The CDR3 region has the DNA TGCGCCAGCAGCTTCGTGGGACAGGGGGGAGAAAAACTGTTTTTT. It encodes CASSFVGQGGEKLFF.

V usage is TRBV7-9 and J usage is TRBJ2-1; unclear D gene. The CDR3 contains 18 residues. Trimming removed 3 bases at V and 7 bases at J, with 25 bases between. Germline CDR1 reads SEHNR; CDR2 reads FQNEAQ (reference sequence). CDR3 sequence reads: CASSLRYSARKRANEQFF. The CDR3 nucleotides are TGTGCCAGCAGCTTGAGGTACAGTGCGCGGAAAAGGGCGAATGAGCAGTTCTTC.

The chain combines TRBV21-1 with TRBJ2-7; TRBD2 is taken as the D call from the table, unchecked against the DNA. The DNA end is a closer match to TRBJ2-5, so the J assignment may be wrong. TRBV21-1 is a pseudogene segment. The CDR3 has 16 amino acids. CDR3 bases: TGTGCCAGCAGCAACCTGCGGCGGATGCGAGAGGAGACCCAGTACTTC. Protein: CASSNLRRMREETQYF.